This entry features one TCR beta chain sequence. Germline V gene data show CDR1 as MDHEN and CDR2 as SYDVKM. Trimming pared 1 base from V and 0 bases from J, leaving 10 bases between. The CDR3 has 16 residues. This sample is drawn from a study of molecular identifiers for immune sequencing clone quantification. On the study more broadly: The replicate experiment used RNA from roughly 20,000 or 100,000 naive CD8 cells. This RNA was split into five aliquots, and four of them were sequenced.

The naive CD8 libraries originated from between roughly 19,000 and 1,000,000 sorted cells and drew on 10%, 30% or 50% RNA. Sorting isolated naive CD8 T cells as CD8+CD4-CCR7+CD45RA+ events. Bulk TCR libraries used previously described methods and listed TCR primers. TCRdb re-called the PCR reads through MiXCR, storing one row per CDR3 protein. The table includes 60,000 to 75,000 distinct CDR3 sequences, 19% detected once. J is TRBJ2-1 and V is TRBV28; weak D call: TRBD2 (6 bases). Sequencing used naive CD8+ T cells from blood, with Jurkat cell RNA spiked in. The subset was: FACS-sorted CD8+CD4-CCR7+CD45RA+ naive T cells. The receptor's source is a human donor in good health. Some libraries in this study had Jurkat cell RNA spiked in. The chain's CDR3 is CASSLYSGSSYNEQFF. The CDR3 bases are TGTGCCAGCAGTTTATATAGCGGAAGCTCCTACAATGAGCAGTTCTTC.